A selection of T cell receptor beta chains follows, all from one sample in a study of blood T cell repertoires in COVID-19. Produced via immunoSEQ multiplex PCR; TCRdb's table is partial and in-frame only. The table has 400,000 to 500,000 clones, 85% to 90% seen once. Sample: PBMCs or T cells enriched from blood (not recorded which). These receptors originate from a woman aged 40 to 55 who had recovered from COVID-19. Both conserved end residues are part of each CDR3. The D gene is left open where the match is weak. Size values are once, few and many counts, or a class for expanded clones, and some rows have none.

j_gene	v_gene	d_gene	abundance	CDR3aa	CDR3nt
TRBJ1-4	TRBV19	NA	NA	CASSPQGINEKLFF	TGTGCCAGTAGTCCGCAGGGGATAAATGAAAAACTGTTTTTT
TRBJ1-1	TRBV13	TRBD1	NA	CASSARTGGLGTEAFF	TGTGCCAGCAGCGCGCGGACAGGGGGATTGGGCACTGAAGCTTTCTTT
TRBJ2-3	TRBV6-5	TRBD1	NA	CASKGAGRADTQYF	TGTGCCTCCAAGGGGGCAGGAAGGGCAGATACGCAGTATTTT
TRBJ1-1	TRBV4-1	NA	NA	CASSRTLNTEAFF	TGCGCCAGCAGTCGGACATTGAACACTGAAGCTTTCTTT
TRBJ2-5	TRBV19	NA	NA	CASSRTPGYQETQYF	TGTGCCAGTAGCCGCACCCCAGGGTACCAAGAGACCCAGTACTTC
TRBJ1-1	TRBV30	NA	NA	CAWFAGLLGTEAFF	TGTGCCTGGTTTGCGGGGCTCCTGGGGACTGAAGCTTTCTTT
TRBJ1-1	TRBV28	NA	NA	CASSSAEVNTEAFF	TGTGCCAGCAGTTCAGCAGAGGTGAACACTGAAGCTTTCTTT
TRBJ2-3	TRBV20-1	NA	NA	CSASLQGKYATQYF	TGCAGTGCTAGTTTGCAGGGGAAATATGCTACGCAGTATTTT
TRBJ2-5	TRBV29-1	TRBD2	once	CSVEPRLAEETQYF	TGCAGCGTTGAACCGAGACTAGCGGAAGAGACCCAGTACTTC
TRBJ1-6	TRBV19	NA	NA	CASSSDNSPLHF	TGTGCCAGTAGCTCGGATAATTCACCCCTCCACTTT
TRBJ2-2	TRBV4-3	TRBD2	NA	CASSQWTSGRANTGELFF	TGCGCCAGCAGCCAGTGGACTAGCGGGAGGGCCAATACCGGGGAGCTGTTTTTT